This T cell receptor beta chain emerged from a study of blood T cell repertoires in COVID-19. Study background: The United States, Italy and Spain supplied acute and convalescent COVID-19 samples.

Original processing methods: By means of reference gene primer amplification, nucleated cell counts were estimated. Clones were read by immunoSEQ multiplex PCR, and TCRdb kept only the in-frame ones, dropping some. Clone size and the V and J calls come from that table; the DNA yielded D and trimming. The repertoire holds roughly 120,000 clones, almost 85% seen once, with 7.5% in the top ten. CDR1 MDHEN and CDR2 SYDVKM come from the germline V gene. This CDR3 region has 12 residues. Trimming took 4 bases from V and 2 from J, leaving 3 bases between them. This clonotype was obtained from a man between 70 and 80 years old with active or convalescent COVID-19. The chain uses TRBV28 and TRBJ1-5; D not certain. Material for sequencing was peripheral blood. CDR3 region: CASSSGNQPQHF. CDR3 sequence (DNA): TGTGCCAGCAGTTCCGGCAATCAGCCCCAGCATTTT.